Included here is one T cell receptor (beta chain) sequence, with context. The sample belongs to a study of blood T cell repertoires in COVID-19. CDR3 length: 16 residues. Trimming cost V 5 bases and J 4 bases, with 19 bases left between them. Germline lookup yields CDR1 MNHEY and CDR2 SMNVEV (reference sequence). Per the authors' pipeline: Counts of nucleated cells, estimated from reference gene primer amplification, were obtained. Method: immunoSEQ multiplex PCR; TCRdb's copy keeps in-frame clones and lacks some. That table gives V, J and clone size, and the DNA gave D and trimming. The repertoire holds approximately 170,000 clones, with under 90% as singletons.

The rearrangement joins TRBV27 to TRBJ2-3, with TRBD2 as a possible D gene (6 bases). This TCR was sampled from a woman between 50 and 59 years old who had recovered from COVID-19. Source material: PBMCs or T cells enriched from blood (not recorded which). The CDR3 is CASSTLEGPFADTQYF. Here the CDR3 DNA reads TGTGCCAGCAGTACCCTGGAGGGTCCTTTCGCAGATACGCAGTATTTT.